Presented here are 20 T cell receptor beta chains from one specimen sequenced in a study of blood T cell repertoires in COVID-19. The repertoire was sequenced with immunoSEQ multiplex PCR; TCRdb's copy has only in-frame clones and lacks some. This table holds some 390,000 clones, around 89% found once. The sample taken for sequencing was PBMCs or T cells enriched from blood (not recorded which). These receptors were taken from a young man who had recovered from COVID-19.

The rearrangement uses TRBV5-1 and TRBJ1-4; the match to TRBD1 covers 9 bases. Germline V gene sequence: CDR1 SGHRS, CDR2 YFSETQ. With V trimmed by 4 bases and J by 3 bases, 4 bases remained unmatched. There are 15 residues in the CDR3. CDR3 coding DNA: TGCGCCAGCAGCATGGGACAGGGAGCTAATGAAAAACTGTTTTTT. Its protein product is CASSMGQGANEKLFF. Variable domain in full (rest from reference TRBV5-1 and TRBJ1-4): KAGVTQTPRYLIKTRGQQVTLSCSPISGHRSVSWYQQTPGQGLQFLFEYFSETQRNKGNFPGRFSGRQFSNSRSEMNVSTLELGDSALYLCASSMGQGANEKLFFGSGTQLSVL.

This chain links TRBV30 with TRBJ2-2, with TRBD1 as a possible D gene (6 bases). The CDR3 consists of 14 residues. Trimming cost V 3 bases and J 2 bases, with 10 bases left between them. In germline, CDR1 is GTSNPN, CDR2 SVGIG (reference sequence). The CDR3 bases are TGTGCCTGGAGACAGGGCGACAACACCGGGGAGCTGTTTTTT. This codes for CAWRQGDNTGELFF.

The chain has TRBV13 and TRBJ1-1; TRBD1 matches at 10 bases. From germline, CDR1 is PRHDT and CDR2 FYEKMQ (reference sequence). V gave up 3 bases and J gave up 3 bases; unmatched junction bases: 7. This CDR3 region has 16 residues. The CDR3 loop is CASSFRDRGFYTEAFF. The CDR3 bases are TGTGCCAGCAGCTTCCGGGACAGGGGTTTTTACACTGAAGCTTTCTTT.

The V gene is TRBV7-9, the J gene TRBJ1-4, with D possibly matching TRBD1 (5 bases). Germline V CDR1 and CDR2: SEHNR, FQNEAQ (reference sequence). The CDR3 loop spans 15 amino acids. Trimming took 0 bases from V and 7 from J, leaving 12 bases between them. In DNA, the CDR3 is TGTGCCAGCAGCTTAGCGCGACAGTTGGGTGAAAAACTGTTTTTT. Protein: CASSLARQLGEKLFF.

This chain uses TRBV29-1 with TRBJ1-1, with 7 bases aligning to TRBD1. Germline-derived CDR1 and CDR2 are SQVTM and ANQGSEA. V dropped 7 bases and J dropped 4; count of bases not matched to a gene: 9. The CDR3 length is 13 residues. The CDR3, as DNA: TGCAGCGCCACAGGGGCCTTGGGCACTGAAGCTTTCTTT. Protein sequence: CSATGALGTEAFF.

The J gene is TRBJ1-1, the V gene TRBV6-5; maybe TRBD1 (5 bases). The CDR3 loop spans 16 amino acids. V gave up 2 bases and J gave up 4 bases, with 17 bases separating them. The germline CDR1 and CDR2 sequences are MNHEY and SVGAGI. The CDR3 DNA reads as TGTGCCAGCAGTTACGTCCTACACGCGGGGGGCACTGAAGCTTTCTTT. Protein: CASSYVLHAGGTEAFF.

The chain links TRBV5-1 to TRBJ2-1; perhaps TRBD1 as D (6 bases). V was trimmed by 4 bases and J by 1 base, leaving 18 bases between them. The length of the CDR3 is 17 residues. Germline-derived CDR1 and CDR2 are SGHRS and YFSETQ. This chain's CDR3 is CASSPTPTGQSYNEQFF. The CDR3, as DNA: TGCGCCAGCAGCCCTACCCCGACAGGTCAATCCTACAATGAGCAGTTCTTC. Using reference TRBV5-1 and TRBJ2-1 for the parts outside the CDR3, the full variable domain is KAGVTQTPRYLIKTRGQQVTLSCSPISGHRSVSWYQQTPGQGLQFLFEYFSETQRNKGNFPGRFSGRQFSNSRSEMNVSTLELGDSALYLCASSPTPTGQSYNEQFFGPGTRLTVL.

The count of this clone is one. The chain links TRBV7-9 to TRBJ2-5, with 7 bases that match TRBD2. The germline V gene encodes CDR1 SEHNR and CDR2 FQNEAQ (reference sequence). The CDR3 is 14 residues long. The V segment lost 5 bases and the J segment 5 bases; nucleotides outside the gene matches: 8. The CDR3 region is CASSKLAILETQYF. The CDR3 nucleotides are TGTGCCAGCAGCAAACTAGCGATACTTGAGACCCAGTACTTC.

The J gene is TRBJ2-1, the V gene TRBV27; TRBD2 matches at 9 bases. CDR3 length equals 15 residues. Germline V gives CDR1 MNHEY, CDR2 SMNVEV (reference sequence). V was pared by 3 bases and J by 4 bases, with 4 bases of the junction left unmatched. CDR3 sequence (DNA): TGTGCCAGCAGTTTCGGGACTAGCAGATACAATGAGCAGTTCTTC. Translation gives CASSFGTSRYNEQFF.

The chain recombines TRBV4-1 with TRBJ1-4; D perhaps matches TRBD1 (6 bases). This CDR3 comprises 17 residues. Germline-derived CDR1 and CDR2 are MGHRA and YSYEKL. V was clipped by 1 base and J by 7 bases, with 19 bases between them. The CDR3 loop reads CASSQAPGIQGGEKLFF. The CDR3 DNA reads as TGCGCCAGCAGCCAAGCCCCCGGGATACAGGGTGGTGAAAAACTGTTTTTT.

This clone was detected ten times or more. This chain uses TRBV10-3 with TRBJ1-1; the D gene is possibly TRBD1 (5 bases). The CDR3 covers 11 residues. The germline V gene has CDR1 ENHRY and CDR2 SYGVKD. V lost 10 bases to trimming and J lost 1 base, with 7 bases between them. The chain's CDR3 is CATGGNTEAFF. The CDR3 DNA reads TGTGCCACCGGGGGGAACACTGAAGCTTTCTTT.

The chain joins TRBV6-5 to TRBJ1-2, with a possible D match to TRBD1 (5 bases). The V gene's germline CDR1 is MNHEY and CDR2 SVGAGI. This CDR3 region has 14 residues. The ends were cut back, 2 bases at V and 5 bases at J, with 12 bases in the middle. CDR3 coding DNA: TGTGCCAGCAGTTACGCAGGGAATGCTTATGGCTACACCTTC. It specifies CASSYAGNAYGYTF.

The rearrangement joins TRBV6-5 to TRBJ1-2, with D hard to call. CDR3 length: 13 amino acids. V was clipped by 6 bases and J by 8 bases, with 16 bases between them. Germline V gives CDR1 MNHEY, CDR2 SVGAGI. DNA of the CDR3: TGTGCCAGCAGGGAGGACCGCATCAGGGGCTACACCTTC. This sequence encodes CASREDRIRGYTF.

The rearrangement joins TRBV9 to TRBJ2-5, with a tentative D call TRBD1 (6 bases). V dropped 0 bases and J dropped 5 bases, with 11 bases sitting between them. Germline V gene sequence: CDR1 SGDLS, CDR2 YYNGEE. The CDR3 totals 14 residues. Here the CDR3 reads CASSVGGGSETQYF. In nucleotides, the CDR3 is TGTGCCAGCAGCGTAGGAGGGGGAAGTGAGACCCAGTACTTC.

CDR3 sequence reads: CATSRRQGAASEYF. CDR3 coding DNA: TGTGCCACCAGTCGACGGCAGGGGGCTGCTTCTGAGTACTTC. V is TRBV15 and J is TRBJ2-5; 8 nucleotides align to TRBD1. Germline V gene data show CDR1 as LNHNV and CDR2 as YYDKDF (reference sequence). This CDR3 is 14 amino acids long. Germline trimming cut 6 bases from V and 12 bases from J; bases unmatched to any gene: 15.

The genes are TRBV5-6 and TRBJ2-1, with 10 bases lining up with TRBD1. Germline V gene lookup returns CDR1 SGHDT and CDR2 YYEEEE. The CDR3 covers 15 residues. J gave up 8 bases and V 3 bases, and 8 bases lay outside the gene matches. CDR3 sequence reads: CASSWGTGVIYEQFF. The CDR3 DNA reads as TGTGCCAGCAGCTGGGGGACAGGGGTGATATATGAGCAGTTCTTC.

The CDR3 nucleotides are TGTGCCAGCAGCATCCGGGACAGGGGGAATGAGCAGTTCTTC. As protein: CASSIRDRGNEQFF. The rearrangement uses TRBV5-6 and TRBJ2-1; 11 bases align to TRBD1. This CDR3 is 14 amino acids long. Germline-derived CDR1 and CDR2 are SGHDT and YYEEEE. V dropped 4 bases and J dropped 7; count of bases not matched to a gene: 4.

CDR3 sequence reads: CATSGTAKETQYF. CDR3 nucleotides: TGCGCCACCTCCGGGACAGCGAAAGAGACCCAGTACTTC. V gene TRBV10-1 combines with J gene TRBJ2-5, with 7 bases fitting TRBD1. Germline lookup yields CDR1 WNHNN and CDR2 SYGVQD (reference sequence). CDR3 length: 13 residues. After removal of 10 bases from V and 3 bases from J, the junction contained 8 bases not matched to a gene.

The chain is built from TRBV10-3 and TRBJ2-5, with D perhaps matching TRBD2 (5 bases). The V and J ends lost 0 bases and 9 bases respectively, with 26 bases between them. Per germline, CDR1 ENHRY and CDR2 SYGVKD. CDR3 size: 18 residues. CDR3 nucleotide sequence: TGTGCCATCAGTGAGTCGTTGGGCCCCTCATCCCGGGGTTTGGCCCAGTACTTC. Translating gives CAISESLGPSSRGLAQYF.

This clone appeared once. The chain employs TRBV27 and TRBJ2-1; D is possibly TRBD1 (5 bases). There are 14 residues in the CDR3. The V and J ends lost 1 base and 8 bases respectively, with 12 bases between them. Germline V gives CDR1 MNHEY, CDR2 SMNVEV (reference sequence). Here the CDR3 DNA reads TGTGCCAGCAGTTTATTGGTAGGGGCTTATGAGCAGTTCTTC. This gives the protein CASSLLVGAYEQFF.